The clone carrying this T cell receptor beta chain was recorded a few times. At the DNA level, this CDR3 is encoded by other sequences in the same sample as well. The repertoire was sequenced with immunoSEQ multiplex PCR; TCRdb's copy has only in-frame clones and lacks some. The top ten hold more than 8% of the sample, which has 95,000 to 110,000 clones, over 75% seen once. This specimen belongs to a study of T cell responses to AZD1222 COVID-19 vaccine. Trimming left V 2 bases short and J 0 bases short, with 8 bases between. Germline V gene lookup returns CDR1 SGHTA and CDR2 FQGNSA. The CDR3 totals 15 residues.

The sequence came from an adult in good health. The sample was peripheral blood, taken on day 0 of AZD1222 vaccination. The genes are TRBV7-2 and TRBJ1-3; D is uncertain. The CDR3 region has the DNA TGTGCCAGCAGCTTATCCCACCTCTCTGGAAACACCATATATTTT. Encoded protein: CASSLSHLSGNTIYF. The variable domain in full, completed from reference TRBV7-2 and TRBJ1-3, reads GAGVSQSPSNKVTEKGKDVELRCDPISGHTALYWYRQSLGQGLEFLIYFQGNSAPDKSGLPSDRFSAERTGGSVSTLTIQRTQQEDSAVYLCASSLSHLSGNTIYFGEGSWLTVV.